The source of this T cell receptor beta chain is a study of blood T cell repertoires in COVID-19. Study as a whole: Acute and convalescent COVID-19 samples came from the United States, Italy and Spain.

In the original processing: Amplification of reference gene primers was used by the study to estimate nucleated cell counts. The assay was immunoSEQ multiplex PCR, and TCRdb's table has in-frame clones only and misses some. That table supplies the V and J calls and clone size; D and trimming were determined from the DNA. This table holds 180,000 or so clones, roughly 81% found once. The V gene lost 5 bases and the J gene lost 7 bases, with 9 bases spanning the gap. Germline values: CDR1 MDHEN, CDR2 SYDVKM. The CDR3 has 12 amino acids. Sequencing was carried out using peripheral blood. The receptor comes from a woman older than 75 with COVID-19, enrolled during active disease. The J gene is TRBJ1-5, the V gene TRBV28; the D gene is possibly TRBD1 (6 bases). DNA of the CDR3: TGTGCCAGCAGTCCAACAGGGCAGCCCCAGCATTTT. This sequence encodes CASSPTGQPQHF.